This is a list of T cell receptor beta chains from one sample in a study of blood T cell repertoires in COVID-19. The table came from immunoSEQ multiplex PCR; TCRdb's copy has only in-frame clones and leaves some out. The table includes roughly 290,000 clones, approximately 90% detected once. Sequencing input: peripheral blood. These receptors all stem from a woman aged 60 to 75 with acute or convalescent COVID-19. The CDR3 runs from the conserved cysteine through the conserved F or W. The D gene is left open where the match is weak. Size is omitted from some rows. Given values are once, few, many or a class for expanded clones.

CASNPSGYGYTF TGTGCCAGCAATCCCTCCGGCTATGGCTACACCTTC TRBJ1-2 NA NA TRBV5-8
CASGFGQTLSYEQYF TGTGCCAGCGGCTTCGGACAGACTTTATCCTACGAGCAGTACTTC TRBJ2-7 NA few TRBV7-9
CASSLAGEEGTQYF TGTGCCAGCAGCCTTGCCGGGGAGGAGGGGACCCAGTACTTC TRBJ2-5 NA NA TRBV5-4
CASGQVANSPLHF TGTGCCAGCGGTCAGGTGGCTAATTCACCCCTCCACTTT TRBJ1-6 NA NA TRBV6-5
CASSPRGSYNEQFF TGTGCCAGCAGCCCCAGGGGGTCCTACAATGAGCAGTTCTTC TRBJ2-1 TRBD1 NA TRBV3-1/TRBV3-2
CSVEDRGRGYEQYF TGCAGCGTTGAAGATCGTGGTAGGGGCTACGAGCAGTACTTC TRBJ2-7 NA NA TRBV29-1
CSVRPKLGAIDGYTF TGCAGCGTTCGACCTAAACTGGGGGCTATTGATGGCTACACCTTC TRBJ1-2 NA NA TRBV29-1
CASSLSGGQPQHF TGTGCCAGCAGCTTATCAGGGGGACAGCCCCAGCATTTT TRBJ1-5 TRBD1 once TRBV13
CASSDPSGGATDTQYF TGTGCCAGCAGTGACCCTAGCGGGGGGGCTACAGATACGCAGTATTTT TRBJ2-3 TRBD2 NA TRBV6-2/TRBV6-3
CASSYWSEDQPQHF TGTGCCAGCAGTTACTGGTCCGAGGATCAGCCCCAGCATTTT TRBJ1-5 NA NA TRBV6-6
CASSLPGRYTGELFF TGTGCCAGCAGCTTGCCAGGGAGGTACACCGGGGAGCTGTTTTTT TRBJ2-2 NA NA TRBV5-6
CASSLGGDQPQHF TGTGCCAGCAGCCTTGGGGGGGATCAGCCCCAGCATTTT TRBJ1-5 NA NA TRBV7-3
CASSLVTGVYNEQFF TGTGCCAGCAGCTTAGTGACAGGGGTCTACAATGAGCAGTTCTTC TRBJ2-1 TRBD1 NA TRBV7-2